Included here is one T cell receptor (beta chain) sequence, with context. What this receptor recognizes is not known. One base away there is no much larger clone; base qualities are not given. Set within a cohort of healthcare workers in London, UK, this nested case-control study involved weekly PCR testing of nasopharyngeal swabs along with blood sampling. Healthcare workers were recruited between 23 and 31 March 2020, during the week of the UK lockdown, and were followed weekly for up to roughly 16 weeks. Libraries were constructed by 5' RACE. Instrument on record: NextSeq 500. In the TCR library protocol, unique molecular identifiers were attached to individual cDNA molecules to correct for PCR bias and sequencing error. TCR alpha and beta chains were both sequenced, and the abundances of alpha and beta sequences in each sample were closely correlated with each other. The published analysis was carried out like this. V gene, J gene and CDR3 annotation of TCR sequences was performed with Decombinator V4. Expanded TCRs were defined as changing significantly between any two time points under a Poisson model with p below 0.0001. TCR abundances were normalised to the total number of TCRs sequenced per sample and expressed as counts per million. MAIT TCRs were defined by TRAV1-2 paired with TRAJ12, TRAJ20 or TRAJ33, and iNKT TCRs by TRAV10 paired with TRAJ18. VDJdb, accessed on 1 November 2021, was searched for TCRs annotated for CMV, EBV and SARS-CoV-2, and TCRs annotated for more than one antigen were excluded. The public reads were reprocessed in TCRdb via fastp at Q25 and MiXCR, keeping in-frame beta chains. Each CDR3 protein gets just one entry, which takes the most common genes and DNA from the rows behind it. The V and J calls were determined by TCRdb, not by the authors. The table for this sample lists 20,000 to 25,000 distinct CDR3 sequences; 4.5% to 5% of them were counted only once. The top ten clones comprise approximately 7.8% of the sample.

The record originates from a study of early T cells in non-severe SARS-CoV-2 infection (dated by TCRdb to the early 2020s). Background on the whole study: TCR sequencing used bulk RNA from unsorted whole blood, so alpha and beta chains could not be paired.

Results and caveats for the whole study, not just this receptor: VDJdb matching was skewed toward anti-spike CD8 responses and likely underestimated virus-specific expansions, missing private and CD4 specificities.

CDR1 is given as MDHEN and CDR2 as SYDVKM, both from the germline V gene. The trim is 3 bases for V and 2 bases for J, with a gap of 25 bases between the germline ends. There are 19 amino acids in the CDR3, from cysteine to phenylalanine inclusive. This entry keeps only the CDR3 DNA: 57 bases, framed from base 1. The chain employs TRBV28 and TRBJ2-5; a tentative D call is TRBD2 (6 bases match). Sequencing input: whole blood. This clonotype was obtained from an adult who was a healthcare worker with PCR-confirmed SARS-CoV-2 infection or an uninfected control (not recorded which). The sequenced DNA: TGTGCCAGCAGTTTCCTCCCCCGTGGTTCGTACCGGGGGCAAGAGACCCAGTACTTC. The resulting protein is CASSFLPRGSYRGQETQYF.